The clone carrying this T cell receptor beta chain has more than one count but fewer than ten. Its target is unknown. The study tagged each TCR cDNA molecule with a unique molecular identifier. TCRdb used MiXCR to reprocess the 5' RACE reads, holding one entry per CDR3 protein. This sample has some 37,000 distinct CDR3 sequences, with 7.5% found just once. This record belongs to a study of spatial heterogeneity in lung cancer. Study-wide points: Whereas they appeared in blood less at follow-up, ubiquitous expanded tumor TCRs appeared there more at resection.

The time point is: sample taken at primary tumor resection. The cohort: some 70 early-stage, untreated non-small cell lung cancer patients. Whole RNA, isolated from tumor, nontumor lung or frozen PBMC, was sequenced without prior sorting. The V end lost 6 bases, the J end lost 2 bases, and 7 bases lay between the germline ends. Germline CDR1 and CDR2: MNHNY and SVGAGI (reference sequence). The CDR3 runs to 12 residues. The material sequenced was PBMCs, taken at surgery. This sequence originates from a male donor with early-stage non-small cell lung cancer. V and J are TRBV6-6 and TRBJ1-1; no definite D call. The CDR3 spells CASSAGNTEAFF. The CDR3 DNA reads TGTGCCAGCAGCGCAGGAAACACTGAAGCTTTCTTT.